These 27 T cell receptor beta chains came from one sample sequenced in a study of cytomegalovirus exposure and HLA in healthy donors. Assay: immunoSEQ multiplex PCR; the TCRdb copy retains only in-frame clones and omits some. The table records more than 95,000 clones, roughly nine tenths of them present only once. The sample consisted of PBMCs. Receptors originate from a woman younger than 35 in good health and CMV-seronegative.

This sequence joins TRBV28 and TRBJ2-7, with D possibly TRBD1 on 5 matching bases. This CDR3 is built from 13 residues. The V gene lost 4 bases and the J gene lost 4 bases, with 11 bases spanning the gap. Germline V gives CDR1 MDHEN, CDR2 SYDVKM. The CDR3 DNA sequence: TGTGCCAGCAGTTCCCCCTACAGGTACGAGCAGTACGTC. Amino acid sequence: CASSSPYRYEQYV.

V gene TRBV6-1 combines with J gene TRBJ1-5; D perhaps matches TRBD1 (5 bases). From germline, CDR1 is MNHNS and CDR2 SASEGT. This CDR3 is 15 amino acids long. The V end was cut by 2 bases, the J end by 4 bases, with 12 bases between. The CDR3: CASSEFGGGNQPQHF. CDR3 sequence (DNA): TGTGCCAGCAGTGAATTTGGGGGAGGGAATCAGCCCCAGCATTTT.

The chain employs TRBV28 and TRBJ1-2; D gene unclear. This CDR3 is 14 amino acids long. CDR1 and CDR2 (germline): MDHEN, SYDVKM. V was clipped by 6 bases and J by 0 bases, with 11 bases between them. CDR3 region: CASSWAEANYGYTF. In nucleotides, the CDR3 is TGTGCCAGCAGCTGGGCAGAAGCTAACTATGGCTACACCTTC.

This chain connects TRBV2 to TRBJ2-2; 9 bases match TRBD2. The CDR3 is 15 residues long. V gave up 4 bases and J gave up 4 bases; unmatched junction bases: 4. Germline V CDR1 and CDR2: SNHLY, FYNNEI. CDR3 in amino acids: CASSVGGGATGELFF. In nucleotides, the CDR3 is TGTGCCAGCAGTGTGGGCGGGGGGGCCACCGGGGAGCTGTTTTTT. Full variable domain (outside the CDR3, taken from reference TRBV2 and TRBJ2-2): EPEVTQTPSHQVTQMGQEVILRCVPISNHLYFYWYRQILGQKVEFLVSFYNNEISEKSEIFDDQFSVERPDGSNFTLKIRSTKLEDSAMYFCASSVGGGATGELFFGEGSRLTVL.

This chain uses TRBV5-8 with TRBJ2-1; the D is unclear. The CDR3 length is 14 residues. The V end was cut by 7 bases, the J end by 5 bases, with 16 bases between. Germline CDR1 reads SGHTS; CDR2 reads YDEGEE. For the CDR3, the DNA is TGTGCCAGCCACCATTCCATCACGGACAATGAGCAGTTCTTC. This encodes CASHHSITDNEQFF. Using reference TRBV5-8 and TRBJ2-1 for the parts outside the CDR3, the full variable domain is EAGVTQSPTHLIKTRGQQATLRCSPISGHTSVYWYQQALGLGLQFLLWYDEGEERNRGNFPPRFSGRQFPNYSSELNVNALELEDSALYLCASHHSITDNEQFFGPGTRLTVL.

The V call is TRBV5-1, the J call TRBJ1-2; 8 positions match TRBD1. The germline gives CDR1 SGHRS, CDR2 YFSETQ. The junction had 10 bases not matched to a gene; V was cut back by 1 base and J by 11 bases. The CDR3 has 14 residues. CDR3 in amino acids: CASSLMPTGAVYTF. In nucleotides, the CDR3 is TGCGCCAGCAGCTTGATGCCGACAGGGGCGGTGTACACCTTC.

The chain carries TRBV2 and TRBJ1-4; D remains ambiguous. V was shortened by 3 bases and J by 12 bases, with 17 bases between the two germline ends. CDR1 and CDR2 (germline): SNHLY, FYNNEI. The CDR3 length is 14 residues. CDR3 nucleotides: TGTGCCAGCAGTGAGATGGGGAGGTACGGGGAACTGTTTTTT. This codes for CASSEMGRYGELFF.

The sample holds one count of this clone. V usage is TRBV6-1 and J usage is TRBJ2-2, with a possible D match to TRBD1 (5 bases). CDR1 and CDR2 from the germline V gene are MNHNS and SASEGT. The CDR3 covers 15 residues. V was cut by 4 bases and J by 0 bases, with 9 bases left in between. CDR3 amino acids: CASSVTTANTGELFF. The CDR3 region has the DNA TGTGCCAGCAGTGTCACGACAGCGAACACCGGGGAGCTGTTTTTT.

V and J are TRBV4-1 and TRBJ2-1; D is possibly TRBD2 (5 bases). Trimming cost V 0 bases and J 4 bases, with 13 bases left between them. This CDR3 contains 16 residues. Germline V lookup: CDR1 MGHRA, CDR2 YSYEKL. The CDR3 sequence is CASSQDRGVSYNEQFF. The CDR3 DNA is TGCGCCAGCAGCCAAGATCGGGGAGTCTCGTACAATGAGCAGTTCTTC.

This chain links TRBV27 with TRBJ1-1; no clear D. Trimming pared 5 bases from V and 2 bases from J, leaving 12 bases between. This CDR3 is 14 amino acids long. Germline V gene lookup returns CDR1 MNHEY and CDR2 SMNVEV (reference sequence). The CDR3: CASSPLKLNTEAFF. The CDR3, as DNA: TGTGCCAGCAGTCCCCTTAAATTAAACACTGAAGCTTTCTTT.

V is TRBV7-9 and J is TRBJ2-1; 7 bases are shared with TRBD2. Germline assignment: CDR1 SEHNR and CDR2 FQNEAQ (reference sequence). V lost 3 bases to trimming and J lost 2 bases; unmatched junction nucleotides: 7. The CDR3 consists of 16 residues. The CDR3 nucleotides are TGTGCCAGCAGCTTTCAGCTAGCGGTCCCCTACAATGAGCAGTTCTTC. This translates into CASSFQLAVPYNEQFF.

This chain joins TRBV29-1 and TRBJ1-1, with a weak D call TRBD1 (5 bases). This CDR3 contains 11 residues. CDR1 and CDR2 (germline): SQVTM, ANQGSEA. Deletions cut 4 bases from V and 5 bases from J, with 8 bases between. The CDR3 DNA reads TGCAGCGTTGCGGGGGATACTGAAGCTTTCTTT. It yields the protein CSVAGDTEAFF.

The J gene is TRBJ2-7, the V gene TRBV4-3; 11 nucleotides line up with TRBD1. This CDR3 is 13 amino acids long. Unmatched junction bases numbered 1, after V lost 5 bases and J lost 4 bases. The germline gives CDR1 LGHNA, CDR2 YSLEER. CDR3 loop: CASSGDRGYEQYF. The CDR3 DNA follows: TGCGCCAGCAGCGGGGACAGGGGGTACGAGCAGTACTTC.

The chain employs TRBV15 and TRBJ2-5, with D hard to call. Trimming cost V 0 bases and J 2 bases, with 13 bases left between them. The CDR3 has 16 residues. The germline CDR1 and CDR2 sequences are LNHNV and YYDKDF (reference sequence). CDR3 nucleotide sequence: TGTGCCACCAGCAGAGATCGGCGGAGCGTACAAGAGACCCAGTACTTC. Translation: CATSRDRRSVQETQYF. The full variable domain, with the rest looked up from reference TRBV15 and TRBJ2-5, is DAMVIQNPRYQVTQFGKPVTLSCSQTLNHNVMYWYQQKSSQAPKLLFHYYDKDFNNEADTPDNFQSRRPNTSFCFLDIRSPGLGDTAMYLCATSRDRRSVQETQYFGPGTRLLVL.

The rearrangement links TRBV14 to TRBJ1-2; TRBD1 is a possible D gene (6 bases). Trimming shortened V by 3 bases and J by 8 bases, and 16 bases separated the two germline ends. Germline CDR1 is SGHDN and CDR2 is FVKESK. The CDR3 loop spans 14 amino acids. This CDR3 reads CASSQAATGKGYTF. CDR3 nucleotide sequence: TGTGCCAGCAGCCAGGCAGCAACAGGGAAAGGCTACACCTTC.

The chain recombines TRBV10-1 with TRBJ2-1, with 9 positions matching TRBD2. The CDR3 loop spans 14 amino acids. CDR1 and CDR2 (germline): WNHNN, SYGVQD (reference sequence). V was pared by 2 bases and J by 5 bases, with 1 base of the junction left unmatched. This CDR3 is CASSEAGGNNEQFF. The CDR3 DNA reads as TGCGCCAGCAGTGAGGCGGGGGGGAACAATGAGCAGTTCTTC.

This chain connects TRBV10-1 to TRBJ1-4, with D unresolved. Germline CDR1 reads WNHNN; CDR2 reads SYGVQD (reference sequence). The CDR3 consists of 13 residues. Trimming took off 3 bases at V and 7 bases at J, with 9 bases between the two ends. CDR3 in DNA: TGCGCCAGCAGTGAAGCTCATGGTGAAAAACTGTTTTTT. It yields the protein CASSEAHGEKLFF.

V usage is TRBV29-1 and J usage is TRBJ2-2, with TRBD1 matching 9 bases. The trim removed 5 bases at V and 7 bases at J, leaving 2 bases unmatched. Germline V gives CDR1 SQVTM, CDR2 ANQGSEA. The CDR3 runs to 12 residues. The chain's CDR3 is CSVTGGHGELFF. The DNA of the CDR3 is TGCAGCGTTACAGGGGGCCACGGGGAGCTGTTTTTT.

This chain connects TRBV19 to TRBJ2-1, with TRBD1 as a possible D gene (6 bases). The CDR3 spans 19 residues. Germline values: CDR1 LNHDA, CDR2 SQIVND (reference sequence). V dropped 4 bases and J dropped 2 bases, with 24 bases sitting between them. CDR3 in amino acids: CASSTQGSQAQYPYNEQFF. In DNA, the CDR3 is TGTGCCAGTAGTACTCAGGGGTCTCAAGCTCAATATCCCTACAATGAGCAGTTCTTC. The variable domain in full, with the rest retrieved from reference TRBV19 and TRBJ2-1, is DGGITQSPKYLFRKEGQNVTLSCEQNLNHDAMYWYRQDPGQGLRLIYYSQIVNDFQKGDIAEGYSVSREKKESFPLTVTSAQKNPTAFYLCASSTQGSQAQYPYNEQFFGPGTRLTVL.

The chain combines TRBV19 with TRBJ1-1; no reliable D call. V dropped 2 bases and J dropped 0 bases, with 4 bases sitting between them. Germline CDR1 reads LNHDA; CDR2 reads SQIVND (reference sequence). The CDR3 spans 13 residues. The CDR3 protein is CASSISMNTEAFF. CDR3 sequence (DNA): TGTGCCAGTAGTATATCCATGAACACTGAAGCTTTCTTT.

The V gene is TRBV5-1, the J gene TRBJ2-7; 9 bases match TRBD1. CDR3 length: 14 residues. Germline CDR1 is SGHRS and CDR2 is YFSETQ. V was clipped by 6 bases and J by 6 bases; unmatched bases: 10. CDR3 bases: TGCGCCAGCATGGAACAGGGGGCGTTTGGCGAGCAGTACTTC. Translated: CASMEQGAFGEQYF.

The J gene is TRBJ2-3, the V gene TRBV6-1; 8 bases fit TRBD2. The trim removed 8 bases at V and 3 bases at J, leaving 7 bases unmatched. This CDR3 is 14 amino acids long. Per germline, CDR1 MNHNS and CDR2 SASEGT. The CDR3 sequence: CASREAGVTDTQYF. The CDR3 DNA reads as TGTGCCAGCCGGGAAGCGGGAGTGACAGATACGCAGTATTTT.

CDR3 region: CASISNTEAFF. DNA for the CDR3: TGTGCCAGCATATCGAACACTGAAGCTTTCTTT. The chain joins TRBV28 to TRBJ1-1, with unresolved D. The CDR3 covers 11 residues. V was pared by 7 bases and J by 1 base, with 4 bases between. The germline V gene has CDR1 MDHEN and CDR2 SYDVKM. The full variable domain, rest sourced from reference TRBV28 and TRBJ1-1, is DVKVTQSSRYLVKRTGEKVFLECVQDMDHENMFWYRQDPGLGLRLIYFSYDVKMKEKGDIPEGYSVSREKKERFSLILESASTNQTSMYLCASISNTEAFFGQGTRLTVV.

This clone was seen a single time. J is TRBJ2-5 and V is TRBV15, with D possibly matching TRBD1 (6 bases). This CDR3 region has 16 residues. CDR1 and CDR2 (germline): LNHNV, YYDKDF (reference sequence). Trimming left V 1 base short and J 4 bases short, with 16 bases between. DNA for the CDR3: TGTGCCACCAGCAGAGGGGTAGGGGGATTGGTAGAGACCCAGTACTTC. It specifies CATSRGVGGLVETQYF.

CDR3 loop: CASIGTGGYSSEQFF. In nucleotides, the CDR3 is TGTGCCAGCATTGGGACAGGGGGCTATTCTAGTGAGCAGTTCTTC. J is TRBJ2-1 and V is TRBV6-6; 12 bases fit TRBD1. Trimming took 7 bases from V and 9 from J; bases not matched to a gene: 10. The germline gives CDR1 MNHNY, CDR2 SVGAGI (reference sequence). The CDR3 has 15 amino acids.

With respect to this clone: The junction departs from germline at one end; a sequencing error may be responsible. The chain employs TRBV30 and TRBJ2-3; 8 nucleotides agree with TRBD1. This CDR3 is built from 14 residues. Per the germline V gene, CDR1 is GTSNPN and CDR2 is SVGIG (reference sequence). This CDR3 is CAGRLGQGTDTQYF. The CDR3 DNA follows: TGTGCCGGGAGACTAGGACAGGGAACAGATACGCAGTATTTT.

The CDR3 spells CASSTGLSDWSPLHF. The CDR3 coding sequence is TGTGCCAGCAGCACGGGACTGTCCGATTGGTCACCCCTCCACTTT. This chain links TRBV28 with TRBJ1-6; D possibly corresponds to TRBD1 (5 bases). The CDR3 is made up of 15 amino acids. V shed 6 bases and J shed 10 bases, with 19 bases lying between them. Germline loops: CDR1 MDHEN, CDR2 SYDVKM.